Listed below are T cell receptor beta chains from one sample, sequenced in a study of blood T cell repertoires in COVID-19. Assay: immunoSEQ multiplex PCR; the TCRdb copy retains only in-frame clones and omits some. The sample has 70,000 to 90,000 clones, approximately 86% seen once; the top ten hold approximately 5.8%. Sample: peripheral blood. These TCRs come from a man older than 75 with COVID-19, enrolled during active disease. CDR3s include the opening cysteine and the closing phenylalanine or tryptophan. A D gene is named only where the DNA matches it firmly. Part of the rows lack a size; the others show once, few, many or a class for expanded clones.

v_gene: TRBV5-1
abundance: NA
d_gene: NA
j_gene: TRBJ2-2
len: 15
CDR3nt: TGCGCCAGCAGCGGATCAGGGGACGGCACCGGGGAGCTGTTTTTT
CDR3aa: CASSGSGDGTGELFF

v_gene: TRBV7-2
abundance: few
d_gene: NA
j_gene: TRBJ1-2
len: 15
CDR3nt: TGTGCCAGCAGCCAAACGGGGGGAGCTAACTATGGCTACACCTTC
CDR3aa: CASSQTGGANYGYTF

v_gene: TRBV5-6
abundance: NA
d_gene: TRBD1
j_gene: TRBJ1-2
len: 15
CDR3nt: TGTGCCAGCAGCTTGGACCCGACAGGGGGCTATGGCTACACCTTC
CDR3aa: CASSLDPTGGYGYTF

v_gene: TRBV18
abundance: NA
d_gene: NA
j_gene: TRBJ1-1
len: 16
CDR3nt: TGTGCCAGCTCACTTTGGTCCGGCAGGGTGAACACTGAAGCTTTCTTT
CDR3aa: CASSLWSGRVNTEAFF

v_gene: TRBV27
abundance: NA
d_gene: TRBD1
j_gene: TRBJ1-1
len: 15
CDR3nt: TGTGCCAGCAGTTCAGCGACAGGGGGGAACACTGAAGCTTTCTTT
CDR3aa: CASSSATGGNTEAFF

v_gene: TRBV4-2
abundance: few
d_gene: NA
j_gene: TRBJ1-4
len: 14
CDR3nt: TGTGCCAGCAGCCACAGGGGTACTAATGAAAAACTGTTTTTT
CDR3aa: CASSHRGTNEKLFF

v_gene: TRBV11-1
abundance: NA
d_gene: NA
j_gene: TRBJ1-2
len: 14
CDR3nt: TGTGCCAGCAGCTTAGGGATGAACGCGGATGGCTACACCTTC
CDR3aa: CASSLGMNADGYTF

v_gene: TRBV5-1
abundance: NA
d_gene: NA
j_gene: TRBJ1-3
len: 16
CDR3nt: TGCGCCAGCAGCTTCCCCACAACAGGCCCTGGAAACACCATATATTTT
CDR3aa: CASSFPTTGPGNTIYF

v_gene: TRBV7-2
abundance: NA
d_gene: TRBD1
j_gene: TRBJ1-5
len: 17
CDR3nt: TGTGCCAGCAGCTTAGTTTCCGGACAGGGGTCGGGTCAGCCCCAGCATTTT
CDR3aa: CASSLVSGQGSGQPQHF

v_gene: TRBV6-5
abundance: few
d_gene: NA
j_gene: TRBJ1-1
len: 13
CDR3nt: TGTGCCAGCAGTTTACCCGGGACAAGAGAAGCTTTCTTT
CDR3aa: CASSLPGTREAFF

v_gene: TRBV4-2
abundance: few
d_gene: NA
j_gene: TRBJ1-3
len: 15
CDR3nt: TGTGCCAGCAGCTCGGGACACCTCTCTGGAAACACCATATATTTT
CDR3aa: CASSSGHLSGNTIYF

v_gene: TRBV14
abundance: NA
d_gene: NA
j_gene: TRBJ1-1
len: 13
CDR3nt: TGTGCCAGCAGCCACACAGGGAACACTGAAGCTTTCTTT
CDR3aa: CASSHTGNTEAFF

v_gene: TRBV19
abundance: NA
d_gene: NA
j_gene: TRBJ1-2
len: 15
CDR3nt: TGTGCCAGTAGTGAACTTTTGAGGGCTAACTATGGCTACACCTTC
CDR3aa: CASSELLRANYGYTF

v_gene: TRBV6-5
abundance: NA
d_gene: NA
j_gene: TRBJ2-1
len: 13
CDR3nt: TGTGCCACTACGAGGGATGTGGACAATGAGCAGTTCTTC
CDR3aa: CATTRDVDNEQFF

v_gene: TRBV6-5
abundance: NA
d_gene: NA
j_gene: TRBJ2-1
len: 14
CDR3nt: TGTGCCAGCAGTTCAATGATGAGCTACAATGAGCAGTTCTTC
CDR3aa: CASSSMMSYNEQFF

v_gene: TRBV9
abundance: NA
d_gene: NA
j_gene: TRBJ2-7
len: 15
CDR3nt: TGTGCCAGCAGCGTAGGATGGGGCAGCTCCTACGAGCAGTACTTC
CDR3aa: CASSVGWGSSYEQYF

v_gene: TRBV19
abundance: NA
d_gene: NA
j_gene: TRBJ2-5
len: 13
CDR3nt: TGTGCCAGTAAAACCAGGGGGGTTGAGACCCAGTACTTC
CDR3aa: CASKTRGVETQYF

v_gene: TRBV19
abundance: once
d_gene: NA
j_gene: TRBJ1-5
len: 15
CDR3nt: TGTGCCAGTAGTATAGGGGGTCCGGGGGGAGGGCCCCAGCATTTT
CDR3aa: CASSIGGPGGGPQHF

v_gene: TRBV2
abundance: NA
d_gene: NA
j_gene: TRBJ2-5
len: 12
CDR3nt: TGTGCCAGCAGTGTCTATGGAGAGACCCAGTACTTC
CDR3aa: CASSVYGETQYF

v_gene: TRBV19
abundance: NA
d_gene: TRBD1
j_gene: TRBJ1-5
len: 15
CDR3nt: TGTGCCAGTAGTACAGACAGGGCCTCCAATCAGCCCCAGCATTTT
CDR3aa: CASSTDRASNQPQHF

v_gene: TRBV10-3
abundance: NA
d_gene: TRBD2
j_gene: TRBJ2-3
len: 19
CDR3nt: TGTGCCATCAGTGAGAGTCTGGCTAGCGGGGCCGCAGATTCAGATACGCAGTATTTT
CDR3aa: CAISESLASGAADSDTQYF

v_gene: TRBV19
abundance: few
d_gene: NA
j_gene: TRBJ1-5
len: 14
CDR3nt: TGTGCCAGTAGGTTGTACGGTAGCCGGCAGCCCCAGCATTTT
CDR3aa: CASRLYGSRQPQHF